Following are 29 T cell receptor beta chains from one sample sequenced in a study of T cell repertoires in cytomegalovirus infection. TCRdb fed the reads into MiXCR, producing one record per CDR3 protein. This sample yields 700,000 to 950,000 distinct CDR3 sequences, of which roughly 33% are seen a single time; under 15% belongs to the top ten. These receptors' targets are unknown. Sequencing was performed on cultured CD8+ T cells from PBMCs, taken from culture after CMV antigen stimulation. These receptors came from a human donor in good health (CMV status not recorded). Some clones in this sample may be carry-over from other donors' samples.

The rearrangement joins TRBV27 to TRBJ1-5, with D tentatively TRBD1 (5 bases). CDR3 size: 16 residues. V was cut by 4 bases and J by 2 bases, with 15 bases left in between. Germline loops: CDR1 MNHEY, CDR2 SMNVEV (reference sequence). CDR3 loop: CASSSGRGAGNQPQHF. For the CDR3, the DNA is TGTGCCAGCAGTTCAGGTCGGGGCGCCGGCAATCAGCCCCAGCATTTT.

The V and J genes are TRBV4-3 and TRBJ2-4, with D possibly matching TRBD2 (6 bases). CDR3 size: 15 residues. In germline, CDR1 is LGHNA, CDR2 YSLEER. V was trimmed by 4 bases and J by 4 bases, leaving 14 bases between them. CDR3 nucleotides: TGCGCCAGCAGCCCGAACCTGGGGGGAAAAAACATTCAGTACTTC. Amino acids: CASSPNLGGKNIQYF.

V usage is TRBV7-9 and J usage is TRBJ1-2; TRBD1 matches 11 bases. CDR1 and CDR2 (germline): SEHNR, FQNEAQ (reference sequence). Trimming at V came to 2 bases and at J to 3 bases, leaving 8 bases not matched to a gene. The CDR3 is 17 amino acids. This CDR3 reads CASSLPGQGALDYGYTF. CDR3 in DNA: TGTGCCAGCAGCTTACCCGGACAGGGGGCGCTGGACTATGGCTACACCTTC.

The chain combines TRBV2 with TRBJ2-1; 9 bases map to TRBD2. Germline-derived CDR1 and CDR2 are SNHLY and FYNNEI. The V segment lost 3 bases and the J segment 0 bases; nucleotides outside the gene matches: 6. The CDR3 is 17 amino acids. The CDR3 region has the DNA TGTGCCAGCAGTGATCGAGCGGGGGGCCTCTCCTACAATGAGCAGTTCTTC. Translated, it gives CASSDRAGGLSYNEQFF.

This clonotype was detected many times. The rearrangement links TRBV11-3 to TRBJ2-1; weak D call: TRBD2 (6 bases). Trimming cost V 0 bases and J 7 bases, with 13 bases left between them. The germline V gene has CDR1 SGHNT and CDR2 YENEEA. The CDR3 is 15 amino acids. The CDR3 coding sequence is TGTGCCAGCAGCTTAGATCTGGGAGGAGATAATGAGCAGTTCTTC. This sequence encodes CASSLDLGGDNEQFF.

With regard to this clonotype: Its ends do not fully match the called genes, so a read error is possible. J is TRBJ1-2 and V is TRBV3-1; the D gene is possibly TRBD1 (5 bases). Germline V gives CDR1 LGHDT, CDR2 YNNKEL (reference sequence). The CDR3 sequence is 16 residues long. The CDR3 nucleotides read TGTGCCAACAGCCAATCCGGGACTAATCAAGACTATGGCTACACCTTC. Translated: CANSQSGTNQDYGYTF.

This clonotype has more than one count but fewer than ten. The gene calls are TRBV7-6 and TRBJ2-7; D is possibly TRBD1 (5 bases). The germline V gene has CDR1 SGHVS and CDR2 FNYEAQ. The V end was cut by 5 bases, the J end by 0 bases, with 8 bases between. This CDR3 contains 13 residues. DNA for the CDR3: TGTGCCAGCAGCCCGACAGTCTCCTACGAGCAGTACTTC. Its translation is CASSPTVSYEQYF.

This clonotype came up once. This may be a read error: a much more frequent sequence differs by one nucleotide. The chain uses TRBV7-2 and TRBJ2-1, with 11 bases aligning to TRBD2. After removal of 4 bases from V and 5 bases from J, the junction contained 7 bases not matched to a gene. Germline V gives CDR1 SGHTA, CDR2 FQGNSA. This CDR3 comprises 16 residues. The CDR3 loop is CASSSHSGGADNEQFF. The CDR3 nucleotides read TGTGCCAGCAGCTCACATAGCGGGGGGGCGGACAATGAGCAGTTCTTC.

This clonotype came up a few times. This chain joins TRBV7-8 and TRBJ2-1; D not certain. The CDR3 runs 15 residues. Germline assignment: CDR1 SGHVS and CDR2 FQNEAQ. V lost 2 bases, J lost 5 bases, and 13 bases lay in between. The CDR3 region is CASSLPERSNNEQFF. The CDR3 bases are TGTGCCAGCAGCTTACCGGAGAGGTCTAACAATGAGCAGTTCTTC.

As DNA, the CDR3 is TGTGCCAGCAGACCAGGGGTCACTGAAGCTTTCTTT. Translation gives CASRPGVTEAFF. The chain is built from TRBV12-3 or TRBV12-4 and TRBJ1-1; TRBD1 might be the D (6 bases). This CDR3 region has 12 residues. V dropped 6 bases and J dropped 4 bases, with 9 bases sitting between them.

This clonotype appeared many times. CDR3 protein: CASRGLSGEFF. The CDR3, as DNA: TGTGCCAGCAGGGGACTCTCAGGGGAGTTCTTC. The chain is built from TRBV2 and TRBJ2-1; D could derive from TRBD1 or TRBD2 (6 bases each). From germline, CDR1 is SNHLY and CDR2 FYNNEI. The ends were cut back, 6 bases at V and 14 bases at J, with 14 bases in the middle. CDR3 size: 11 residues.

The chain is built from TRBV6-6 and TRBJ2-5, with 8 bases that match TRBD1. Germline V gives CDR1 MNHNY, CDR2 SVGAGI (reference sequence). V was pared by 10 bases and J by 5 bases, with 9 bases of the junction left unmatched. The CDR3 runs 13 residues. The DNA for the CDR3 is TGTGCCATGTACAGGGGGGCGAGGGAGACCCAGTACTTC. This codes for CAMYRGARETQYF.

This chain links TRBV7-2 with TRBJ1-1; TRBD1 is a possible D gene (5 bases). CDR1 is SGHTA, CDR2 FQGNSA, per germline. This CDR3 is 14 amino acids long. V was pared by 4 bases and J by 0 bases, with 9 bases between. The CDR3 region is CASSSTALNTEAFF. CDR3 nucleotide sequence: TGTGCCAGCAGCTCGACAGCTTTGAACACTGAAGCTTTCTTT.

This clonotype was observed at least ten times. This chain uses TRBV15 with TRBJ1-1, with D possibly matching TRBD1 (5 bases). Trimming took 0 bases from V and 4 from J, leaving 12 bases between them. The CDR3 loop spans 15 amino acids. The germline V gene has CDR1 LNHNV and CDR2 YYDKDF (reference sequence). The CDR3 DNA follows: TGTGCCACCAGCAGAGATAAGGGGCTGAGCACTGAAGCTTTCTTT. Amino acids: CATSRDKGLSTEAFF.

Only a few counts were recorded for this clonotype. The J gene is TRBJ2-2, the V gene TRBV6-1; D is perhaps TRBD1 (5 bases). Trimming removed 5 bases from V and 0 bases from J, with 13 bases in between. CDR3 length: 16 amino acids. Germline assignment: CDR1 MNHNS and CDR2 SASEGT. The CDR3 region has the DNA TGTGCCAGCAGTCGACGCAGGGCCCCGAACACCGGGGAGCTGTTTTTT. Amino acid sequence: CASSRRRAPNTGELFF.

In its sample, this clonotype was seen a few times. The chain employs TRBV7-9 and TRBJ1-1; TRBD1 might be the D (6 bases). The germline V gene encodes CDR1 SEHNR and CDR2 FQNEAQ (reference sequence). The CDR3 spans 13 residues. V dropped 8 bases and J dropped 5 bases, with 15 bases sitting between them. In nucleotides, the CDR3 is TGTGCCAGCGGACAGCCGCGGGGGACTGAAGCTTTCTTT. It yields the protein CASGQPRGTEAFF.

The chain has TRBV28 and TRBJ1-5; D call uncertain. This CDR3 has 14 residues. V was cut by 7 bases and J by 3 bases, with 13 bases left in between. CDR1 MDHEN and CDR2 SYDVKM come from the germline V gene. In nucleotides, the CDR3 is TGTGCCAGCAAATGGGCAGGTGTCAATCAGCCCCAGCATTTT. Translated: CASKWAGVNQPQHF. Drawing the rest from reference TRBV28 and TRBJ1-5, the complete variable domain is DVKVTQSSRYLVKRTGEKVFLECVQDMDHENMFWYRQDPGLGLRLIYFSYDVKMKEKGDIPEGYSVSREKKERFSLILESASTNQTSMYLCASKWAGVNQPQHFGDGTRLSIL.

In DNA, the CDR3 is TGTGCCAGCAGATACACAGGGGAGAACACTGAAGCTTTCTTT. Translating it yields CASRYTGENTEAFF. The V and J genes are TRBV28 and TRBJ1-1; 7 positions agree with TRBD1. V lost 6 bases, J lost 1 base, and 5 bases stayed unmatched. The CDR3 loop spans 14 amino acids. Per the germline V gene, CDR1 is MDHEN and CDR2 is SYDVKM. Full variable domain (missing parts from reference TRBV28 and TRBJ1-1): DVKVTQSSRYLVKRTGEKVFLECVQDMDHENMFWYRQDPGLGLRLIYFSYDVKMKEKGDIPEGYSVSREKKERFSLILESASTNQTSMYLCASRYTGENTEAFFGQGTRLTVV.

The chain employs TRBV5-6 and TRBJ2-1; D not certain. Germline CDR1 reads SGHDT; CDR2 reads YYEEEE. The CDR3 is 15 residues long. Trimming cost V 5 bases and J 1 base, with 13 bases left between them. The CDR3 nucleotides read TGTGCCAGCAGACCGACGGATCCTTCCTACAATGAGCAGTTCTTC. This gives the protein CASRPTDPSYNEQFF.

V and J are TRBV19 and TRBJ1-3; the D is unclear. Germline V gene data show CDR1 as LNHDA and CDR2 as SQIVND (reference sequence). V was clipped by 3 bases and J by 7 bases, with 10 bases between them. The CDR3 has 13 amino acids. Written as DNA, the CDR3 is TGTGCCAGTAGTATGGGAGTCGCGAACACCATATATTTT. This translates into CASSMGVANTIYF.

V is TRBV5-5 and J is TRBJ1-1; D is unresolved. The CDR3 covers 12 residues. Germline values: CDR1 SGHKS, CDR2 YYEKEE (reference sequence). Trimming pared 2 bases from V and 7 bases from J, leaving 9 bases between. The CDR3 reads CASSFLEFEAFF. The DNA of the CDR3 is TGTGCCAGCAGCTTCCTTGAGTTTGAAGCTTTCTTT.

In this sample, this clonotype turned up a few times. The chain is built from TRBV13 and TRBJ1-2; TRBD1 might be the D (6 bases). The V end lost 3 bases, the J end lost 9 bases, and 23 bases lay between the germline ends. This CDR3 has 16 residues. CDR1 is PRHDT and CDR2 is FYEKMQ in the germline V gene (reference sequence). In nucleotides, the CDR3 is TGTGCCAGCAGCTTGAGGGACAACGGCTTCTTCGTGAGCTACACCTTC. It encodes CASSLRDNGFFVSYTF.

This clonotype has only a few counts. The gene calls are TRBV6-5 and TRBJ1-6; possibly TRBD1 for D (5 bases). This CDR3 region has 16 residues. CDR1 MNHEY and CDR2 SVGAGI come from the germline V gene. V was pared by 2 bases and J by 9 bases, with 17 bases between. CDR3 sequence reads: CASSYPWGDVGSPLHF. The CDR3 bases are TGTGCCAGCAGTTACCCCTGGGGGGATGTAGGTTCACCCCTCCACTTT.

The CDR3: CASSFGGGASNEQYF. The CDR3 DNA sequence: TGTGCCAGCAGCTTCGGCGGGGGGGCCTCTAACGAGCAGTACTTC. The rearrangement uses TRBV7-2 and TRBJ2-7; 9 nucleotides line up with TRBD2. Germline trimming cut 3 bases from V and 5 bases from J; bases unmatched to any gene: 8. The CDR3 is 15 amino acids. Germline CDR1 is SGHTA and CDR2 is FQGNSA.

This clonotype was recorded a few times. This chain connects TRBV6-2 or TRBV6-3 to TRBJ1-1, with 8 bases that match TRBD1. V shed 0 bases and J 7 bases; nucleotides not matched to a gene: 4. Germline V lookup: CDR1 MNHEY, CDR2 SVGEGT. The CDR3 extends over 14 amino acids. The CDR3 DNA follows: TGTGCCAGCAGTTACTCGCAGGGGGCGATTGAAGCTTTCTTT. Translated, it gives CASSYSQGAIEAFF.

The genes are TRBV6-4 and TRBJ2-1; D is perhaps TRBD1 (6 bases). The CDR3 spans 19 residues. Germline CDR1 is MRHNA and CDR2 is SNTAGT. The V gene lost 0 bases and the J gene lost 8 bases, with 26 bases spanning the gap. CDR3 coding DNA: TGTGCCAGCAGTGACTCAGAAATAGGGCGCAGGGGTGGAGAGGATGAGCAGTTCTTC. Its protein product is CASSDSEIGRRGGEDEQFF.

The table lists this clonotype with a few counts. The V gene is TRBV4-1, the J gene TRBJ1-6; D gene uncertain. Germline V lookup: CDR1 MGHRA, CDR2 YSYEKL. This CDR3 is 18 amino acids long. V was cut by 0 bases and J by 7 bases, with 19 bases left in between. The DNA for the CDR3 is TGCGCCAGCAGCCAAGATGGTGGCGTTTTCCCCGGGAATTCACCCCTCCACTTT. Translating gives CASSQDGGVFPGNSPLHF.

The chain has TRBV4-1 and TRBJ2-3; 12 positions agree with TRBD2. The germline V gene encodes CDR1 MGHRA and CDR2 YSYEKL. V was clipped by 3 bases and J by 2 bases; unmatched bases: 6. The CDR3 is 17 residues long. The CDR3: CASSQTLAGGFTDTQYF. The CDR3 DNA reads TGCGCCAGCAGCCAGACCCTAGCGGGGGGGTTCACAGATACGCAGTATTTT.

This clonotype was observed a few times. The J gene is TRBJ1-2, the V gene TRBV27; D perhaps matches TRBD1 (6 bases). Looked up from germline, CDR1 is MNHEY and CDR2 is SMNVEV (reference sequence). This CDR3 comprises 15 residues. With 1 base removed from V and 4 bases from J, the gap between germline ends came to 13 bases. CDR3 DNA: TGTGCCAGCAGTTTATTCTCGGGGGGCGCCTATGGCTACACCTTC. As protein: CASSLFSGGAYGYTF.